The source of this T cell receptor (beta chain) is a study of post-analysis software for immune sequencing data. Whole-study context: Clinical courses comprised relapsing-remitting, secondary progressive and progressive-relapsing multiple sclerosis. Points from the study as a whole: Significantly lower normalized Chao1 diversity was found in patients with multiple sclerosis relative to controls.

TCR beta cDNA libraries had unique molecular identifiers. Between about 0.85 and 11 million T cells gave rise to approximately 520,000 cDNA molecules. From the PCR reads, TCRdb called clonotypes with MiXCR, one entry per CDR3 protein. The sample consists of fewer than 850,000 distinct CDR3 sequences, around 46% of them appearing once. A word on this clonotype: Its antigen is currently unknown.

The clonotype originates from a girl aged 10 to 17 with multiple sclerosis. Sequencing was carried out using blood.

The CDR3 bases are TGTGCCAGCAGCAGAGGACAGGATAGGGATTACGAGCAGTACTTC. This gives the protein CASSRGQDRDYEQYF. The genes are TRBV7-9 and TRBJ2-7, with TRBD1 matching over 7 bases. After removal of 5 bases from V and 4 bases from J, the junction contained 11 bases not matched to a gene. The V gene's germline CDR1 is SEHNR and CDR2 FQNEAQ (reference sequence). The length of the CDR3 is 15 residues.